The clone carrying this T cell receptor beta chain showed up just a few times. This entry belongs to a study of blood T cell repertoires in COVID-19. Study in general: Material from acute and convalescent COVID-19 was sourced from the United States, Italy and Spain. The cDNA or gDNA used as material had been derived from T cells, B-cell-depleted T cells, or PBMCs.

Original analysis: Quantification of nucleated cells was approximated via reference gene primer amplification. Using immunoSEQ multiplex PCR, the repertoire was profiled, and TCRdb retains in-frame clones only, with some absent. For V, J and clone size, that table is used; D and trimming come from the DNA. The sample consists of roughly 54,000 clones, around 86% of them appearing once. V lost 3 bases and J lost 3; bases outside the gene matches: 5. Germline CDR1 is KGHDR and CDR2 is SFDVKD. The length of the CDR3 is 15 residues. Sequencing used peripheral blood. The sequence was collected from a woman in her sixties or seventies with acute or convalescent COVID-19. This rearrangement joins TRBV24-1 to TRBJ2-7, with 9 positions matching TRBD1. CDR3 sequence (DNA): TGTGCCACCAGTGATCCGGGACAGGGAGGCTACGAGCAGTACTTC. It encodes CATSDPGQGGYEQYF.